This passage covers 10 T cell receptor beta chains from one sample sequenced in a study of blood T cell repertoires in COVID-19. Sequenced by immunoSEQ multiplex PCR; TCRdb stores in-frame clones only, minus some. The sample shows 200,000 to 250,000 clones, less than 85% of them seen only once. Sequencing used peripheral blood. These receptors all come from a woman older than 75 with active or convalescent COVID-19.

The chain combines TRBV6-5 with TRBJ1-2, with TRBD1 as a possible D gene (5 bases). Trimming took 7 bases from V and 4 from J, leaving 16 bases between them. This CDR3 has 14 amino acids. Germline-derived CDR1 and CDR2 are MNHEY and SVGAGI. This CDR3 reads CASTLRWGGYGYTF. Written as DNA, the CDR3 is TGTGCCAGCACCCTACGGTGGGGGGGCTATGGCTACACCTTC.

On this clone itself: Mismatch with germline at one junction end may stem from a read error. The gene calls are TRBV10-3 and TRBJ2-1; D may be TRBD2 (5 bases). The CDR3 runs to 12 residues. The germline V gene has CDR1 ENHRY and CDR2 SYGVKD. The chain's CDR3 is CAIRGDGPGGIF. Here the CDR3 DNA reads TGTGCCATCAGGGGAGACGGGCCTGGCGGTATCTTC.

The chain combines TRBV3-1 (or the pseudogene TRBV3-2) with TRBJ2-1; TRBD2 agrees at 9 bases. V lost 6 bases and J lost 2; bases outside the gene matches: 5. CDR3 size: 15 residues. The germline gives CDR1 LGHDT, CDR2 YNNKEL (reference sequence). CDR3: CASSALAGAYNEQFF. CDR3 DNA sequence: TGTGCCAGCAGTGCTTTAGCGGGGGCCTACAATGAGCAGTTCTTC.

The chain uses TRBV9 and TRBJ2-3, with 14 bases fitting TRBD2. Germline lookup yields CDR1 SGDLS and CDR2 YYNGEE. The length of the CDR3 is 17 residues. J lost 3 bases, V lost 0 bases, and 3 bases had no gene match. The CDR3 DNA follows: TGTGCCAGCAGCGTAGTCGGGACTAGCGGGGGAACAGATACGCAGTATTTT. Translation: CASSVVGTSGGTDTQYF. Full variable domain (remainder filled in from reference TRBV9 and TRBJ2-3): DSGVTQTPKHLITATGQRVTLRCSPRSGDLSVYWYQQSLDQGLQFLIQYYNGEERAKGNILERFSAQQFPDLHSELNLSSLELGDSALYFCASSVVGTSGGTDTQYFGPGTRLTVL.

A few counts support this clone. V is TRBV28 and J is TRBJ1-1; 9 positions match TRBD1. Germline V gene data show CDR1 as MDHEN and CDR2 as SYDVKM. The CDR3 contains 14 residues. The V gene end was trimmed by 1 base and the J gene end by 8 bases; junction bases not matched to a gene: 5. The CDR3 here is CASSLSNRGREAFF. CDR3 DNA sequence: TGTGCCAGCAGTTTATCCAACAGGGGGCGAGAAGCTTTCTTT.

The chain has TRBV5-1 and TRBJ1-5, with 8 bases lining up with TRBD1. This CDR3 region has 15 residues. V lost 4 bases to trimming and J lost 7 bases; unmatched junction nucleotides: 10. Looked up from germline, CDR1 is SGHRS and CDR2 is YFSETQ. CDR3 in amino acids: CASSLEGQGVQPQHF. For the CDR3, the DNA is TGCGCCAGCAGCCTGGAAGGACAGGGCGTCCAGCCCCAGCATTTT. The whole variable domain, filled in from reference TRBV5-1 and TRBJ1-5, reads KAGVTQTPRYLIKTRGQQVTLSCSPISGHRSVSWYQQTPGQGLQFLFEYFSETQRNKGNFPGRFSGRQFSNSRSEMNVSTLELGDSALYLCASSLEGQGVQPQHFGDGTRLSIL.

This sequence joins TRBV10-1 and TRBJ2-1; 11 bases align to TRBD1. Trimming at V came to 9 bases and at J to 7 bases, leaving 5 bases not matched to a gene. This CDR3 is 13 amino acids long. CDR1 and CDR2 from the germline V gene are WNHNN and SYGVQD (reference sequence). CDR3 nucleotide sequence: TGCGCCAGTGGACAGGGGGCGCCGAATGAGCAGTTCTTC. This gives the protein CASGQGAPNEQFF.

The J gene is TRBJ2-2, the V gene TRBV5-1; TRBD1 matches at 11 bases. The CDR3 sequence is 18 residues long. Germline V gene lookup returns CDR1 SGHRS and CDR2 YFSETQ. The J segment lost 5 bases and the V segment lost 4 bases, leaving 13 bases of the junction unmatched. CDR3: CASSLHRTGGAGTGELFF. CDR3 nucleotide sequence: TGCGCCAGCAGCCTACACCGGACAGGGGGCGCTGGTACCGGGGAGCTGTTTTTT.

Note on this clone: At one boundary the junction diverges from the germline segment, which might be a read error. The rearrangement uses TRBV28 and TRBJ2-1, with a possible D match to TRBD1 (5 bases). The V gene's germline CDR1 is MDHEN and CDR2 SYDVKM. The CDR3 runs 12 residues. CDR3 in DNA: TGTGCTAGCAGACAGTGGAACGGTGAGCAGTTCTTC. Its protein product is CASRQWNGEQFF.

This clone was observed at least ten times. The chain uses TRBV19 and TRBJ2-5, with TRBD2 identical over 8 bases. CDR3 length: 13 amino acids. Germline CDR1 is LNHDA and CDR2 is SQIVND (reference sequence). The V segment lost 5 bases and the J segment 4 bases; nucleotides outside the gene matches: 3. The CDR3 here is CASSPRGGETQYF. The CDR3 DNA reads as TGTGCCAGTAGTCCCCGGGGGGGAGAGACCCAGTACTTC.